These 5 T cell receptor beta chains came from one sample sequenced in a study of T cell repertoires in cytomegalovirus infection. One entry per CDR3 protein, called by TCRdb with MiXCR from the reads. The sample lists about 600,000 distinct CDR3 sequences; about 24% were seen once. Specimen: CD8+ T cells from PBMCs. These receptors were collected from a human donor in good health (CMV status not recorded). Some clones in this sample may be carry-over from other donors' samples.

This clonotype was recorded a few times. The chain is built from TRBV19 and TRBJ2-1, with TRBD2 matching over 8 bases. CDR1 is LNHDA and CDR2 is SQIVND in the germline V gene (reference sequence). The CDR3 extends over 14 amino acids. V lost 5 bases, J lost 5 bases, and 5 bases stayed unmatched. CDR3 bases: TGTGCCAGTAGTCCGACTAGCGAAGACAATGAGCAGTTCTTC. Its translation is CASSPTSEDNEQFF.

The rearrangement joins TRBV5-4 to TRBJ2-1; D perhaps matches TRBD1 (6 bases). From germline, CDR1 is SGHNT and CDR2 YYREEE (reference sequence). The CDR3 is 16 residues long. V gave up 0 bases and J gave up 8 bases, with 18 bases separating them. The CDR3 DNA is TGTGCCAGCAGCTTGGTCCCGGGACATAAGGCCCATGAGCAGTTCTTC. It specifies CASSLVPGHKAHEQFF.

The table lists this clonotype with a few counts. The chain links TRBV20-1 to TRBJ2-6, with 10 bases fitting TRBD1. Germline V lookup: CDR1 DFQATT, CDR2 SNEGSKA (reference sequence). The CDR3 is made up of 16 amino acids. V gave up 6 bases and J gave up 3 bases; unmatched junction bases: 8. CDR3 in amino acids: CSASDRGLNGANVLTF. CDR3 sequence (DNA): TGCAGTGCGAGTGACAGGGGGCTAAATGGGGCCAACGTCCTGACTTTC.

This clonotype was recorded many times. The J gene is TRBJ1-5, the V gene TRBV7-9; 7 bases line up with TRBD1. The J segment lost 4 bases and the V segment lost 5 bases, leaving 5 bases of the junction unmatched. Looked up from germline, CDR1 is SEHNR and CDR2 is FQNEAQ (reference sequence). The CDR3 length is 14 residues. CDR3 coding DNA: TGTGCCAGCAGCCCGGGACAGACTAATCAGCCCCAGCATTTT. Translation: CASSPGQTNQPQHF.

V gene TRBV20-1 combines with J gene TRBJ2-5; unclear D gene. The CDR3 is 14 amino acids. The germline V and J ends were trimmed by 6 bases and 3 bases, with 17 bases remaining between them. Germline V gives CDR1 DFQATT, CDR2 SNEGSKA (reference sequence). As DNA, the CDR3 is TGCAGTGCCGATGGGCCAAACCGAAAAGAGACCCAGTACTTC. Translating it yields CSADGPNRKETQYF.